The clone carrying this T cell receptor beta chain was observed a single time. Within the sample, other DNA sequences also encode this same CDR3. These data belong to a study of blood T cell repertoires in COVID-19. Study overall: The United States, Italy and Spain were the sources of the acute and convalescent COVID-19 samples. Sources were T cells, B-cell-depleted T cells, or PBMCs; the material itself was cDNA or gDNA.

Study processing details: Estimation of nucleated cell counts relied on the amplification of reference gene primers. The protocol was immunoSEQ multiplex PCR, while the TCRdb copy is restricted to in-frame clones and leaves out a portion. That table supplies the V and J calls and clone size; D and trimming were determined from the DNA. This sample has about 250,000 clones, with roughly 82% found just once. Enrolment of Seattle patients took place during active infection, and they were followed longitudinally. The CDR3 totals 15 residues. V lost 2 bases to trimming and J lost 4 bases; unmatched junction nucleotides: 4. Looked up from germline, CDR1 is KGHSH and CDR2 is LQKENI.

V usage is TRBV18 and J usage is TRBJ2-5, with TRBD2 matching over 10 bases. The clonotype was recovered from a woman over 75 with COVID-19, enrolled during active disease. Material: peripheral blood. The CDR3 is CASSPSGGAGETQYF. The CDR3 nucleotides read TGTGCCAGCTCACCAAGCGGGGGGGCCGGAGAGACCCAGTACTTC.